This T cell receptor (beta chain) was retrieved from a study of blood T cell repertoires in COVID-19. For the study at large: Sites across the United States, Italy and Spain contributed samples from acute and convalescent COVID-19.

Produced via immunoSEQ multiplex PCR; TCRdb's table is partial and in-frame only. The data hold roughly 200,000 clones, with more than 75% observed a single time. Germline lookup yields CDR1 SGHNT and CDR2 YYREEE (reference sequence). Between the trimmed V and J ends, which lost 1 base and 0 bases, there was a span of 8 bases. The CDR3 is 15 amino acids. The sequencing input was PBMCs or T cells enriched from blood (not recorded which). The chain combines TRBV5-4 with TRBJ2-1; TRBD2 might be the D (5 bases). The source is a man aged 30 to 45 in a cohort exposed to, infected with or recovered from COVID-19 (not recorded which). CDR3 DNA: TGTGCCAGCAGCTTGCTAGGAGGCTCCTACAATGAGCAGTTCTTC. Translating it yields CASSLLGGSYNEQFF. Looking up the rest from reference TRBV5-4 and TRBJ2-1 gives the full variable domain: ETGVTQSPTHLIKTRGQQVTLRCSSQSGHNTVSWYQQALGQGPQFIFQYYREEENGRGNFPPRFSGLQFPNYSSELNVNALELDDSALYLCASSLLGGSYNEQFFGPGTRLTVL.